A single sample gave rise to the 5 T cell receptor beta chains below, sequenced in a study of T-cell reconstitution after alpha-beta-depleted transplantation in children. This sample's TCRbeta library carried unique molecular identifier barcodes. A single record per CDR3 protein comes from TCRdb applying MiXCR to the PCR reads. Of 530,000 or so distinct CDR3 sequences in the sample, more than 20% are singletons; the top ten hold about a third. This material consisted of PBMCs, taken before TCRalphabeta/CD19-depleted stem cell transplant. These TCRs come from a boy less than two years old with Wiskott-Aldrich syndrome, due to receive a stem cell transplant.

The CDR3 reads CASSYLGQHNEQFF. The CDR3 coding sequence is TGTGCCAGCAGTTATTTGGGGCAACACAATGAGCAGTTCTTC. The V gene is TRBV6-5, the J gene TRBJ2-1, with D possibly matching TRBD1 (5 bases). Germline V gives CDR1 MNHEY, CDR2 SVGAGI. V was clipped by 3 bases and J by 5 bases, with 11 bases between them. The CDR3 totals 14 residues.

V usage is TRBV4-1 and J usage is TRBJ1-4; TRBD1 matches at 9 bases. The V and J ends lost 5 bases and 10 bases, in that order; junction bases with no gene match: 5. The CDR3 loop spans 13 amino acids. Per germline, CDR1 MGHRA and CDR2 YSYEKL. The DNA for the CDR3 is TGCGCCAGCAGCTGGGGACAGGGCGGAAAACTGTTTTTT. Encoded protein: CASSWGQGGKLFF.

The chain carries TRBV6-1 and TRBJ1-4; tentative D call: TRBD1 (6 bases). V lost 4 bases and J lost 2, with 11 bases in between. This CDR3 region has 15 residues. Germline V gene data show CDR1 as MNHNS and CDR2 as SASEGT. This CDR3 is CASSGLGATNEKLFF. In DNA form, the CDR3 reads TGTGCCAGCAGTGGTCTGGGGGCCACTAATGAAAAACTGTTTTTT.

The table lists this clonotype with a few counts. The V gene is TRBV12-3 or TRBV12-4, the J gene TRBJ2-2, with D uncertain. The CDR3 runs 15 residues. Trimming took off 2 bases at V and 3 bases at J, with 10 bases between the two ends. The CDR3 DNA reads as TGTGCCAGCAGTTTAAGGGCAGTACACACCGGGGAGCTGTTTTTT. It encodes CASSLRAVHTGELFF.

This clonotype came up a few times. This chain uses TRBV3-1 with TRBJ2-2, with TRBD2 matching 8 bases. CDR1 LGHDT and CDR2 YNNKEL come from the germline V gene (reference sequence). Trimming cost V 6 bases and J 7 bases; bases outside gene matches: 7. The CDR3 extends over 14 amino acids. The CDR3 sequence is CASRGQREYGELFF. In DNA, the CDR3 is TGTGCCAGCAGAGGCCAGCGGGAGTACGGGGAGCTGTTTTTT. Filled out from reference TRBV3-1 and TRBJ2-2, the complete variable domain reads DTAVSQTPKYLVTQMGNDKSIKCEQNLGHDTMYWYKQDSKKFLKIMFSYNNKELIINETVPNRFSPKSPDKAHLNLHINSLELGDSAVYFCASRGQREYGELFFGEGSRLTVL.